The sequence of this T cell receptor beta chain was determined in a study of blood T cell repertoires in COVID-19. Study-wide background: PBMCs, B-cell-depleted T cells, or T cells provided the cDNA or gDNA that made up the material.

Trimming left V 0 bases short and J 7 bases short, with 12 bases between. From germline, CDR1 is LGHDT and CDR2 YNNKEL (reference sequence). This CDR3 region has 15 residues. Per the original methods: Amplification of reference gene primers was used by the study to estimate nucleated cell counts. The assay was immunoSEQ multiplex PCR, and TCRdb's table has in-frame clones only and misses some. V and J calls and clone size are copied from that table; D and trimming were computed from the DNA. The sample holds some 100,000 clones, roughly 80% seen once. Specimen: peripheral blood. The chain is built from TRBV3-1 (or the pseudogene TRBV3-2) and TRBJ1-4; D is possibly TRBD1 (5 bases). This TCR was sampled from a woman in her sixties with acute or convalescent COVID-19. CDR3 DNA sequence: TGTGCCAGCAGCCAAGATCGGGGGGGGGTTGAAAAACTGTTTTTT. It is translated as CASSQDRGGVEKLFF.